Listed below are T cell receptor beta chains from one sample, sequenced in a study of identical twins. TCRdb recomputed calls from the 5' RACE reads with MiXCR, one row per CDR3 protein. The sample lists 460,000 or so distinct CDR3 sequences; approximately 15% were seen once. These data were also reused for a study on yellow fever vaccine responses in identical twins.

The sequencing input was CD4+ T cells sorted from blood. The receptor source for this set is a young woman in good health. CDR3s include the opening cysteine and the closing phenylalanine or tryptophan. The D gene is left open where the match is weak. Only part of the rows carry a size: once, few, many, or a class if the clone is expanded.

TRBV7-3	TRBD2	NA	TRBJ2-1	CASSWRGRGGRNEQFF	TGTGCCAGCAGCTGGAGAGGGCGGGGGGGCCGGAATGAGCAGTTCTTC
TRBV24-1	NA	NA	TRBJ2-1	CATSLPTESDEQFF	TGTGCCACCAGTCTACCCACCGAGTCGGATGAGCAGTTCTTC
TRBV7-2	NA	NA	TRBJ2-5	CASSLGDRPRETQYF	TGTGCCAGCAGCTTAGGGGACCGACCCAGGGAGACCCAGTACTTC
TRBV11-2	NA	NA	TRBJ2-7	CASSSGWSGYEQYF	TGTGCCAGCAGTTCGGGGTGGTCGGGCTACGAGCAGTACTTC
TRBV5-1	TRBD2	few	TRBJ2-1	CASSSTSGGQYNEQFF	TGCGCCAGCAGCTCGACTAGCGGGGGCCAATACAATGAGCAGTTCTTC
TRBV7-2	TRBD2	NA	TRBJ2-3	CASSEGLAGVADTQYF	TGTGCCAGCAGCGAGGGACTAGCGGGAGTGGCAGATACGCAGTATTTT
TRBV5-6	NA	few	TRBJ2-6	CASSSDSAPGANVLTF	TGTGCCAGCAGCTCGGACAGTGCCCCTGGGGCCAACGTCCTGACTTTC
TRBV12-3/TRBV12-4	NA	few	TRBJ1-1	CASSYREGSTEAFF	TGTGCCAGCAGTTACAGGGAGGGGAGCACTGAAGCTTTCTTT
TRBV3-1	NA	NA	TRBJ2-1	CASSQEGGEGGNEQFF	TGTGCCAGCAGCCAAGAAGGGGGGGAGGGTGGCAATGAGCAGTTCTTC
TRBV6-5	TRBD1	many	TRBJ2-1	CASSYGTGSNEQFF	TGTGCCAGCAGTTACGGGACAGGGAGCAATGAGCAGTTCTTC
TRBV7-2	NA	few	TRBJ2-7	CASSLVRQEQYF	TGTGCCAGCAGCTTAGTGAGGCAGGAGCAGTACTTC
TRBV6-1	NA	few	TRBJ1-6	CASRGGRGPASYNSPLHF	TGTGCCAGCAGGGGGGGACGGGGTCCAGCCTCCTATAATTCACCCCTCCACTTT
TRBV6-2/TRBV6-3	NA	NA	TRBJ2-1	CASSDTGSGYNEQCF	TGTGCCAGCAGTGACACGGGCAGCGGCTACAATGAGCAGTGCTTC
TRBV12-3/TRBV12-4	NA	NA	TRBJ2-5	CASSWDGLQETQYF	TGTGCCAGCAGTTGGGACGGGCTCCAAGAGACCCAGTACTTC
TRBV5-6	TRBD1	NA	TRBJ2-1	CASSLPGQGRNKQFF	TGTGCCAGCAGCTTACCTGGACAGGGCAGGAATAAGCAGTTCTTC
TRBV7-2	TRBD1	many	TRBJ1-1	CASSLFPGGRAEAFF	TGTGCCAGCAGCTTGTTCCCAGGGGGAAGGGCTGAAGCTTTCTTT
TRBV24-1	NA	few	TRBJ2-3	CATSGGTEVTDTQYF	TGTGCCACCAGCGGGGGGACAGAAGTCACAGATACGCAGTATTTT
TRBV29-1	NA	NA	TRBJ1-4	CSVEGPSGKEKLFF	TGCAGCGTTGAAGGACCCTCCGGGAAGGAAAAACTGTTTTTT
TRBV5-1	NA	NA	TRBJ2-3	CASSVTTGKATDTQYF	TGCGCCAGCAGTGTAACGACAGGAAAAGCTACAGATACGCAGTATTTT
TRBV5-1	NA	NA	TRBJ1-5	CASSLGQSTPQHF	TGCGCCAGCAGCTTGGGCCAGTCTACGCCCCAGCATTTT
TRBV12-3/TRBV12-4	TRBD2	NA	TRBJ2-1	CASSLGRFAGGPGNNEQFF	TGTGCCAGCAGTCTCGGCCGGTTTGCGGGAGGGCCGGGGAACAATGAGCAGTTCTTC
TRBV3-1	NA	NA	TRBJ2-1	CASSQLPAQSSYNEQFF	TGTGCCAGCAGCCAATTGCCGGCCCAGAGCTCCTACAATGAGCAGTTCTTC
TRBV5-1	TRBD2	NA	TRBJ2-1	CASSLGLAGGLIDEQFF	TGCGCCAGCAGCTTGGGTCTAGCGGGGGGGCTTATCGATGAGCAGTTCTTC
TRBV6-1	TRBD2	NA	TRBJ2-1	CASSLSGIGSYNEQFF	TGTGCCAGCAGTCTTAGCGGGATAGGATCCTACAATGAGCAGTTCTTC
TRBV20-1	NA	NA	TRBJ2-2	CSANRDNAGELFF	TGCAGTGCTAATAGGGATAACGCCGGGGAGCTGTTTTTT
TRBV28	TRBD1	few	TRBJ1-3	CASSLRGGSNTIYF	TGTGCCAGCAGTTTACGAGGGGGCAGTAACACCATATATTTT
TRBV20-1	NA	few	TRBJ2-2	CSASVMGQGTGELFF	TGCAGTGCTAGCGTTATGGGCCAGGGCACCGGGGAGCTGTTTTTT
TRBV9	NA	NA	TRBJ2-7	CASSVFQGPSLEQYF	TGTGCCAGCAGCGTATTTCAGGGGCCGTCCCTGGAGCAGTACTTC
TRBV10-2	NA	NA	TRBJ2-2	CASTDRMGVDGELFF	TGCGCCAGCACCGATAGGATGGGGGTGGACGGGGAGCTGTTTTTT
TRBV6-5	NA	NA	TRBJ2-5	CASSWGREETQYF	TGTGCCAGCAGTTGGGGCAGAGAAGAGACCCAGTACTTC
TRBV6-2/TRBV6-3	NA	NA	TRBJ2-4	CASSYGPGAKNIQYF	TGTGCCAGCAGTTACGGCCCCGGAGCCAAAAACATTCAGTACTTC
TRBV5-5	NA	NA	TRBJ2-7	CASSANNYEQYF	TGTGCCAGCAGCGCGAATAACTACGAGCAGTACTTC
TRBV2	TRBD1	NA	TRBJ1-2	CASSEEGQVTYGYTF	TGTGCCAGCAGTGAAGAGGGACAGGTGACCTATGGCTACACCTTC
TRBV7-8	TRBD1	few	TRBJ1-5	CASSMDRAGGNQPQHF	TGTGCCAGCAGCATGGACAGGGCTGGGGGCAATCAGCCCCAGCATTTT
TRBV12-3/TRBV12-4	NA	NA	TRBJ2-7	CASSGRTRRQYF	TGTGCCAGCAGTGGCAGGACTCGACGGCAGTACTTC
TRBV20-1	NA	few	TRBJ2-2	CSATGGTLGYTGELFF	TGCAGTGCGACTGGGGGGACGTTAGGGTACACCGGGGAGCTGTTTTTT